The 20 T cell receptor beta chains below all came from one sample that was sequenced in a study of blood T cell repertoires in COVID-19. The repertoire was sequenced with immunoSEQ multiplex PCR; TCRdb's copy has only in-frame clones and lacks some. Here the sample spans approximately 170,000 clones, 79% being singletons. Sample: PBMCs or T cells enriched from blood (not recorded which). The receptors stem from a woman in her 70s in a cohort exposed to, infected with or recovered from COVID-19 (not recorded which).

This chain links TRBV18 with TRBJ2-7, with D hard to call. This CDR3 is 14 amino acids long. The V end was cut by 3 bases, the J end by 1 base, with 10 bases between. From germline, CDR1 is KGHSH and CDR2 LQKENI. The CDR3 nucleotides read TGTGCCAGCTCACCGCCAGACAATTCCTACGAGCAGTACTTC. Its protein is CASSPPDNSYEQYF.

The CDR3 sequence is CASSFQGRITEAFF. The DNA of the CDR3 is TGTGCCAGCAGCTTCCAGGGAAGGATTACTGAAGCTTTCTTT. V and J are TRBV11-2 and TRBJ1-1, with D possibly being TRBD1 (5 bases). The CDR3 covers 14 residues. The V end lost 3 bases, the J end lost 5 bases, and 13 bases lay between the germline ends. CDR1 and CDR2 (germline): SGHAT, FQNNGV.

This clone appeared a few times. This chain joins TRBV24-1 and TRBJ2-1; TRBD1 might be the D (5 bases). The CDR3 is made up of 14 amino acids. Germline V CDR1 and CDR2: KGHDR, SFDVKD. V dropped 1 base and J dropped 8 bases, with 11 bases sitting between them. The CDR3 loop reads CATSDFQDNDEQFF. CDR3 bases: TGTGCCACCAGTGATTTCCAGGACAATGATGAGCAGTTCTTC.

This sequence joins TRBV5-1 and TRBJ1-1; 9 nucleotides align to TRBD1. The CDR3 is 13 residues long. Trimming took 4 bases from V and 4 from J; bases not matched to a gene: 2. Germline V gives CDR1 SGHRS, CDR2 YFSETQ. The CDR3 region has the DNA TGCGCCAGCAGCGGGACAGGGTTCACTGAAGCTTTCTTT. This gives the protein CASSGTGFTEAFF.

The chain is built from TRBV12-3 or TRBV12-4 and TRBJ2-7; no clear D. This CDR3 spans 12 amino acids. The germline V and J ends were trimmed by 3 bases and 9 bases, with 12 bases remaining between them. The CDR3 region is CASSFEVRWQYF. CDR3 bases: TGTGCCAGCAGTTTTGAAGTACGGTGGCAGTACTTC.

This rearrangement joins TRBV7-9 to TRBJ2-5, with 13 bases that match TRBD2. The ends lost 2 bases at V and 4 bases at J; junction bases unmatched: 7. The CDR3 runs 17 residues. The germline V gene has CDR1 SEHNR and CDR2 FQNEAQ (reference sequence). The CDR3 sequence: CASSLLWTSGSGETQYF. CDR3 DNA sequence: TGTGCCAGCAGCTTACTCTGGACTAGCGGGAGTGGAGAGACCCAGTACTTC.

The chain employs TRBV6-5 and TRBJ2-1, with D tentatively TRBD2 (6 bases). With 4 bases removed from V and 0 bases from J, the gap between germline ends came to 7 bases. Germline V lookup: CDR1 MNHEY, CDR2 SVGAGI. CDR3 size: 14 residues. The CDR3 DNA is TGTGCCAGCAGTTTCGGGAGCTCCTACAATGAGCAGTTCTTC. Its translation is CASSFGSSYNEQFF.

The rearrangement links TRBV11-2 to TRBJ1-5; D gene uncertain. The CDR3 sequence is 13 residues long. The ends were cut back, 1 base at V and 7 bases at J, with 8 bases in the middle. The germline gives CDR1 SGHAT, CDR2 FQNNGV. CDR3 region: CASSLGHSQPQHF. The CDR3 coding sequence is TGTGCCAGCAGCTTAGGACACTCGCAGCCCCAGCATTTT.

The rearrangement joins TRBV5-5 to TRBJ2-1, with TRBD2 identical over 10 bases. Germline V gene data show CDR1 as SGHKS and CDR2 as YYEKEE (reference sequence). After removal of 5 bases from V and 5 bases from J, the junction contained 10 bases not matched to a gene. CDR3 length: 16 residues. The DNA of the CDR3 is TGTGCCAGCAGTCCTCTAGCGGGAGAATATAACAATGAGCAGTTCTTC. As protein: CASSPLAGEYNNEQFF. The whole variable domain, remainder taken from reference TRBV5-5 and TRBJ2-1, is DAGVTQSPTHLIKTRGQQVTLRCSPISGHKSVSWYQQVLGQGPQFIFQYYEKEERGRGNFPDRFSARQFPNYSSELNVNALLLGDSALYLCASSPLAGEYNNEQFFGPGTRLTVL.

This clone was picked up a small number of times. The chain links TRBV2 to TRBJ2-1; 9 bases match TRBD2. The CDR3 extends over 14 amino acids. V lost 7 bases, J lost 9 bases, and 10 bases stayed unmatched. CDR1 is SNHLY and CDR2 is FYNNEI in the germline V gene. This CDR3 is CASTLSGGYGEQFF. CDR3 nucleotide sequence: TGTGCCAGCACTCTAAGCGGGGGGTATGGTGAGCAGTTCTTC.

V gene TRBV9 combines with J gene TRBJ2-7, with D maybe TRBD1 (5 bases). V lost 0 bases and J lost 4, with 11 bases in between. The CDR3 loop spans 14 amino acids. Germline V gene lookup returns CDR1 SGDLS and CDR2 YYNGEE. The CDR3, as DNA: TGTGCCAGCAGCGTAGATGCAGGGCGGTACGAGCAGTACTTC. Translating it yields CASSVDAGRYEQYF.

This rearrangement joins TRBV5-6 to TRBJ2-7; 9 nucleotides align to TRBD1. The CDR3 has 13 residues. V lost 3 bases to trimming and J lost 6 bases; unmatched junction nucleotides: 4. Germline-derived CDR1 and CDR2 are SGHDT and YYEEEE. CDR3 coding DNA: TGTGCCAGCAGCTGGGACAGGGCCCCCGAGCAGTACTTC. Its protein product is CASSWDRAPEQYF. The complete variable domain, with remaining parts taken from reference TRBV5-6 and TRBJ2-7, reads DAGVTQSPTHLIKTRGQQVTLRCSPKSGHDTVSWYQQALGQGPQFIFQYYEEEERQRGNFPDRFSGHQFPNYSSELNVNALLLGDSALYLCASSWDRAPEQYFGPGTRLTVT.

This rearrangement joins TRBV28 to TRBJ1-1; no clear D gene. The germline V gene has CDR1 MDHEN and CDR2 SYDVKM. V gave up 8 bases and J gave up 0 bases, with 19 bases separating them. The CDR3 contains 16 residues. In DNA form, the CDR3 reads TGTGCCAGCTACGAATCGGGGATATCAGTGAACACTGAAGCTTTCTTT. Its protein is CASYESGISVNTEAFF.

This sequence joins TRBV7-2 and TRBJ1-6; D gene unclear. This CDR3 has 16 residues. Germline CDR1 reads SGHTA; CDR2 reads FQGNSA. Trimming shortened V by 1 base and J by 2 bases, and 9 bases separated the two germline ends. The CDR3 sequence: CASSLEARPYNSPLHF. Written as DNA, the CDR3 is TGTGCCAGCAGCTTAGAGGCCAGGCCCTATAATTCACCCCTCCACTTT.

This clone has only a few counts. V is TRBV24-1 and J is TRBJ2-3; 8 positions match TRBD1. This CDR3 comprises 15 residues. V shed 6 bases and J 1 base; nucleotides not matched to a gene: 5. The germline V gene has CDR1 KGHDR and CDR2 SFDVKD. The CDR3: CATSRPGQGTDTQYF. The CDR3 region has the DNA TGTGCCACCAGTCGACCGGGACAGGGCACAGATACGCAGTATTTT.

The V and J genes are TRBV2 and TRBJ2-1, with 9 bases that match TRBD1. The CDR3 runs to 14 residues. The germline V gene has CDR1 SNHLY and CDR2 FYNNEI. With V trimmed by 8 bases and J by 3 bases, 5 bases remained unmatched. CDR3 region: CASRDRVLYNEQFF. CDR3 DNA: TGTGCCAGCCGGGACAGGGTCCTCTACAATGAGCAGTTCTTC.

The gene calls are TRBV6-6 and TRBJ2-2, with 7 bases aligning to TRBD2. CDR3 size: 13 residues. Trimming cost V 5 bases and J 8 bases; bases outside gene matches: 5. Per the germline V gene, CDR1 is MNHNY and CDR2 is SVGAGI (reference sequence). CDR3: CASSRWTSGELFF. The CDR3 DNA sequence: TGTGCCAGCAGTCGCTGGACTAGTGGGGAGCTGTTTTTT.

The chain couples TRBV19 to TRBJ1-6, with TRBD1 identical over 7 bases. This CDR3 has 15 residues. Germline lookup yields CDR1 LNHDA and CDR2 SQIVND (reference sequence). J gave up 0 bases and V 9 bases, and 5 bases lay outside the gene matches. Here the CDR3 DNA reads TGTGCCAGCCGACAGGGAATCTCCTATAATTCACCCCTCCACTTT. Residues: CASRQGISYNSPLHF.

In its sample, this clone was seen once. The J gene is TRBJ2-7, the V gene TRBV19, with D perhaps TRBD1 (5 bases). The V gene's germline CDR1 is LNHDA and CDR2 SQIVND (reference sequence). The CDR3 length is 13 residues. Trimming stripped 4 bases from V and 3 bases from J, with 10 bases between. The CDR3 loop reads CASSRTPNYEQYF. The CDR3 DNA is TGTGCCAGTAGTAGGACACCTAACTACGAGCAGTACTTC.

The chain couples TRBV6-5 to TRBJ2-7, with D perhaps TRBD2 (5 bases). The germline V gene encodes CDR1 MNHEY and CDR2 SVGAGI. The CDR3 covers 13 residues. V was pared by 7 bases and J by 4 bases, with 14 bases between. The CDR3 nucleotides read TGTGCCAGCATAGGGAGCCCTGTTTACGAGCAGTACTTC. Translated: CASIGSPVYEQYF.